These 16 T cell receptor beta chains share one sample of origin, sequenced in a study of blood T cell repertoires in COVID-19. Profiled with immunoSEQ multiplex PCR; TCRdb holds only in-frame clones, not every one. The repertoire has under 200,000 clones, 65% to 85% of them found once; the top ten carry around 6%. Sequencing was carried out using PBMCs or T cells enriched from blood (not recorded which). These receptor sequences come from a woman in her 40s with acute COVID-19.

The chain employs TRBV12-5 and TRBJ1-5; 8 bases are shared with TRBD1. The CDR3 loop spans 16 amino acids. J lost 4 bases, V lost 6 bases, and 11 bases had no gene match. Germline loops: CDR1 LGHNT, CDR2 FRNRAP. In nucleotides, the CDR3 is TGTGCTAGTGGGACAGGGGACTCGAGACCGAATCAGCCCCAGCATTTT. It codes for CASGTGDSRPNQPQHF.

DNA of the CDR3: TGTGCCAGCTCACCAGGGGTCCCGGGAAGAATATCTGGCGAGCAGTACTTC. Residues: CASSPGVPGRISGEQYF. This chain connects TRBV18 to TRBJ2-7, with D possibly TRBD2 on 5 matching bases. From germline, CDR1 is KGHSH and CDR2 LQKENI. This CDR3 has 17 amino acids. With 2 bases removed from V and 6 bases from J, the gap between germline ends came to 23 bases. The whole variable domain, filled in from reference TRBV18 and TRBJ2-7, reads NAGVMQNPRHLVRRRGQEARLRCSPMKGHSHVYWYRQLPEEGLKFMVYLQKENIIDESGMPKERFSAEFPKEGPSILRIQQVVRGDSAAYFCASSPGVPGRISGEQYFGPGTRLTVT.

CDR3 in DNA: TGCGCCAGCAGCTTGTCGGGACAGGCTTACACTGAAGCTTTCTTT. Translated: CASSLSGQAYTEAFF. The chain couples TRBV5-1 to TRBJ1-1, with 8 bases aligning to TRBD1. The CDR3 extends over 15 amino acids. The trim removed 1 base at V and 3 bases at J, leaving 5 bases unmatched. Germline CDR1 is SGHRS and CDR2 is YFSETQ.

The rearrangement uses TRBV4-2 and TRBJ2-7; maybe TRBD2 (5 bases). Trimming stripped 0 bases from V and 2 bases from J, with 17 bases between. There are 17 residues in the CDR3. The germline V gene has CDR1 LGHNA and CDR2 YNFKEQ. Here the CDR3 reads CASSQDLSLATAYEQYF. CDR3 DNA: TGTGCCAGCAGCCAAGACCTCTCCTTAGCGACCGCCTACGAGCAGTACTTC.

The gene calls are TRBV11-2 and TRBJ2-1, with D perhaps TRBD2 (6 bases). In germline, CDR1 is SGHAT, CDR2 FQNNGV. The CDR3 is 15 residues long. Trimming took 5 bases from V and 4 from J, leaving 15 bases between them. As DNA, the CDR3 is TGTGCCAGCAGCAACCTCGCGGGAAAGTACAATGAGCAGTTCTTC. Protein product: CASSNLAGKYNEQFF.

This rearrangement joins TRBV28 to TRBJ1-4; D uncertain. The CDR3 runs to 14 residues. Germline CDR1 reads MDHEN; CDR2 reads SYDVKM. V lost 5 bases and J lost 6, with 13 bases in between. The DNA of the CDR3 is TGTGCCAGCAGTCCCGGGAGCTTGGATGAAAAACTGTTTTTT. Protein product: CASSPGSLDEKLFF.

This chain connects TRBV6-5 to TRBJ2-2; 13 bases line up with TRBD2. This CDR3 is built from 15 residues. Per the germline V gene, CDR1 is MNHEY and CDR2 is SVGAGI. The junction had 2 bases not matched to a gene; V was cut back by 6 bases and J by 4 bases. The CDR3 nucleotides are TGTGCCAGCAGAGGACTAGCGGGAGCCACCGGGGAGCTGTTTTTT. Translating it yields CASRGLAGATGELFF.

The V gene is TRBV7-6, the J gene TRBJ2-3; 15 positions agree with TRBD2. The CDR3 has 17 amino acids. Germline V CDR1 and CDR2: SGHVS, FNYEAQ. V was pared by 5 bases and J by 4 bases, with 7 bases of the junction left unmatched. DNA of the CDR3: TGTGCCAGCAGCGACAGGACTAGCGGGAGGGCGCCAGATACGCAGTATTTT. It codes for CASSDRTSGRAPDTQYF.

This chain connects TRBV9 to TRBJ1-1; D is undetermined. The germline CDR1 and CDR2 sequences are SGDLS and YYNGEE. The CDR3 is made up of 15 amino acids. V dropped 2 bases and J dropped 3 bases, with 14 bases sitting between them. For the CDR3, the DNA is TGTGCCAGCAGCGTCACCCCGATCGGGGACACTGAAGCTTTCTTT. This gives the protein CASSVTPIGDTEAFF.

The chain couples TRBV2 to TRBJ2-1, with 9 bases fitting TRBD1. CDR1 and CDR2 from the germline V gene are SNHLY and FYNNEI. This CDR3 has 16 residues. Trimming removed 6 bases from V and 6 bases from J; junction bases left unmatched: 12. CDR3 coding DNA: TGTGCCAGCAGACCCTGGGACGGGACAGGGACCAATGAGCAGTTCTTC. Translated, it gives CASRPWDGTGTNEQFF.

The chain employs TRBV19 and TRBJ2-5, with D maybe TRBD2 (5 bases). Germline CDR1 LNHDA, CDR2 SQIVND (reference sequence). V lost 4 bases, J lost 11 bases, and 17 bases lay in between. This CDR3 is 13 amino acids long. The DNA for the CDR3 is TGTGCCAGTAGTAACGGCGGACGGCGGGCTCAGTACTTC. The encoded protein is CASSNGGRRAQYF.

The chain employs TRBV7-2 and TRBJ2-3; 12 nucleotides agree with TRBD2. The length of the CDR3 is 16 residues. Germline loops: CDR1 SGHTA, CDR2 FQGNSA. The ends lost 5 bases at V and 4 bases at J; junction bases unmatched: 7. CDR3 DNA sequence: TGTGCCAGCAGCGCCCGACTAGCGGGAGAGTCAGATACGCAGTATTTT. This gives the protein CASSARLAGESDTQYF.

The rearrangement joins TRBV28 to TRBJ1-4; 10 bases match TRBD1. The ends lost 0 bases at V and 2 bases at J; junction bases unmatched: 0. CDR1 is MDHEN and CDR2 is SYDVKM in the germline V gene. This CDR3 is 16 amino acids long. In DNA, the CDR3 is TGTGCCAGCAGTTTATGGGGACAGGGGACTAATGAAAAACTGTTTTTT. This gives the protein CASSLWGQGTNEKLFF. The entire variable domain, with the rest obtained from reference TRBV28 and TRBJ1-4, is as follows: DVKVTQSSRYLVKRTGEKVFLECVQDMDHENMFWYRQDPGLGLRLIYFSYDVKMKEKGDIPEGYSVSREKKERFSLILESASTNQTSMYLCASSLWGQGTNEKLFFGSGTQLSVL.

This clone was detected only a few times. The rearrangement joins TRBV27 to TRBJ2-2, with 7 bases matching TRBD1. The length of the CDR3 is 17 residues. Per the germline V gene, CDR1 is MNHEY and CDR2 is SMNVEV (reference sequence). The trim removed 3 bases at V and 6 bases at J, leaving 13 bases unmatched. Written as DNA, the CDR3 is TGTGCCAGCAGTTTCGTTACAGGGGTACGATTCGCCGGGGAGCTGTTTTTT. This codes for CASSFVTGVRFAGELFF.

J is TRBJ1-1 and V is TRBV5-1, with no clear D. Trimming took 4 bases from V and 1 from J, leaving 8 bases between them. CDR1 is SGHRS, CDR2 YFSETQ, per germline. This CDR3 comprises 13 residues. CDR3 sequence: CASSREENTEAFF. The CDR3 bases are TGCGCCAGCAGCAGAGAGGAGAACACTGAAGCTTTCTTT.

This sequence joins TRBV5-4 and TRBJ2-1, with D possibly matching TRBD2 (5 bases). With 5 bases removed from V and 2 bases from J, the gap between germline ends came to 17 bases. Germline assignment: CDR1 SGHNT and CDR2 YYREEE (reference sequence). The CDR3 is 16 residues long. CDR3: CASRSRDRVTYNEQFF. In DNA, the CDR3 is TGTGCCAGCAGGTCTCGGGATAGGGTAACCTACAATGAGCAGTTCTTC.